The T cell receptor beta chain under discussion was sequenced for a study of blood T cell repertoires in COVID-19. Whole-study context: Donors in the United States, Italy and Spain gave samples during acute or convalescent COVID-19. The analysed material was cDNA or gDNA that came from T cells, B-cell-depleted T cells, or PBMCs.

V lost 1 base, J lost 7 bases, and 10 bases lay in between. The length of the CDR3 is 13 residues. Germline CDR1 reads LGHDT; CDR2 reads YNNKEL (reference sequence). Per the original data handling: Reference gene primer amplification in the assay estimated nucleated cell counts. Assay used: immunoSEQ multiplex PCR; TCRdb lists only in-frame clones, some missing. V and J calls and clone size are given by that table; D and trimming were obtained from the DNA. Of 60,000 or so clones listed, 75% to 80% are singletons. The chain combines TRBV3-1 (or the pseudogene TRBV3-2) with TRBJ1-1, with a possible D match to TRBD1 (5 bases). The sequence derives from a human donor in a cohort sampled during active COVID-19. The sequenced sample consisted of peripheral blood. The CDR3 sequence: CASSQGGLVEAFF. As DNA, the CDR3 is TGTGCCAGCAGCCAAGGGGGCTTAGTTGAAGCTTTCTTT.